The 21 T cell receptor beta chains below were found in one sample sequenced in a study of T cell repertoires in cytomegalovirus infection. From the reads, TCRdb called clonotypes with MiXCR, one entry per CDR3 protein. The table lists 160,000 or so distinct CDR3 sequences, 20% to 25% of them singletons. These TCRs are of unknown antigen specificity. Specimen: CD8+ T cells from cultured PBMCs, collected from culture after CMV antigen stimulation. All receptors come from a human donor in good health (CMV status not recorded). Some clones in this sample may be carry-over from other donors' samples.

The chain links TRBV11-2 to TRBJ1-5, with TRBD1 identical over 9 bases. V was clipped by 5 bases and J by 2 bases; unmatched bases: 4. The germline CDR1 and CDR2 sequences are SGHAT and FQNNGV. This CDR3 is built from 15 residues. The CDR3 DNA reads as TGTGCCAGCAGCAGGAGGACAGGGGGCAATCAGCCCCAGCATTTT. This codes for CASSRRTGGNQPQHF.

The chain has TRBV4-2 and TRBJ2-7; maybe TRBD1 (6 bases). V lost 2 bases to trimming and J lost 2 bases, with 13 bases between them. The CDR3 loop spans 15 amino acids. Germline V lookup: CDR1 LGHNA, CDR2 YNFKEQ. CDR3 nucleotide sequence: TGTGCCAGCAGCCAAATGATCAGGGGAACCTACGAGCAGTACTTC. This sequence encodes CASSQMIRGTYEQYF.

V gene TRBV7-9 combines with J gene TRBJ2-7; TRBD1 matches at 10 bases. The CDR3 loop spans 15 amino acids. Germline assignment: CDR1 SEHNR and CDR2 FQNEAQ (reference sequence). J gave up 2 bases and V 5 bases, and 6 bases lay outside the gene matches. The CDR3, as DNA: TGTGCCAGCAGCCCCCGGGACAGGGGAACCTACGAGCAGTACTTC. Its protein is CASSPRDRGTYEQYF.

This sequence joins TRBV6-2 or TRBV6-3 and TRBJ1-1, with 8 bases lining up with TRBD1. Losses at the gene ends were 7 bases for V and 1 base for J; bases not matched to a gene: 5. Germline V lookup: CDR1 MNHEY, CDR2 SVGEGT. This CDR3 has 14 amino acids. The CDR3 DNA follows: TGTGCCAGCAAAACCGGACAGGGGAACACTGAAGCTTTCTTT. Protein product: CASKTGQGNTEAFF.

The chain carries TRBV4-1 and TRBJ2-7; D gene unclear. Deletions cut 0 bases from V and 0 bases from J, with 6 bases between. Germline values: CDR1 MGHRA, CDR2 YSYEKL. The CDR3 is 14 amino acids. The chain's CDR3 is CASSQDASSYEQYF. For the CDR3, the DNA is TGCGCCAGCAGCCAAGATGCCAGCTCCTACGAGCAGTACTTC.

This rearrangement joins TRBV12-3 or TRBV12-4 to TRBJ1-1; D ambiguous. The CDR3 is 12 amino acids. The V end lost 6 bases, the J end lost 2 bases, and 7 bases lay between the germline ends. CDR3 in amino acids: CASSYSNTEAFF. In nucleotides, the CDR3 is TGTGCCAGCAGCTACAGTAACACTGAAGCTTTCTTT.

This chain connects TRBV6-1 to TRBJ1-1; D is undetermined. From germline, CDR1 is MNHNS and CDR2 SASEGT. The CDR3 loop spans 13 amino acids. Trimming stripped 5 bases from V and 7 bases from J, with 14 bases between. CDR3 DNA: TGTGCCAGCAGTCCGGAGGGCCCAGGTGAAGCTTTCTTT. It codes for CASSPEGPGEAFF.

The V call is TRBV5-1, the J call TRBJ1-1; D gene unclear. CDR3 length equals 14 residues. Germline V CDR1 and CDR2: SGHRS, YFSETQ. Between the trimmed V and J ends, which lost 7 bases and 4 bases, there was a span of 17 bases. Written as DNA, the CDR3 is TGCGCCAGCGCCGAAGACCCCCGTGGCACTGAAGCTTTCTTT. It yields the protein CASAEDPRGTEAFF.

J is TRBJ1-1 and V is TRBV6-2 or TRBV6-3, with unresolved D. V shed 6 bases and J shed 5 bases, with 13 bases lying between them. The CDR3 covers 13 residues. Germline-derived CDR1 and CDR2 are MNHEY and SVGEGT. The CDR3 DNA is TGTGCCAGCAGATCAAGGGCCCGAACTGAAGCTTTCTTT. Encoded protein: CASRSRARTEAFF.

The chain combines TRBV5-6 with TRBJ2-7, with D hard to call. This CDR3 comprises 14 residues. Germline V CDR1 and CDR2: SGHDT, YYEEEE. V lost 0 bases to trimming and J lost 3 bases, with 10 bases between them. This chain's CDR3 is CASSLGPRVYEQYF. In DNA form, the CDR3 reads TGTGCCAGCAGCTTGGGACCGCGAGTCTACGAGCAGTACTTC. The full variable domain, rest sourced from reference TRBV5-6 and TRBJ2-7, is DAGVTQSPTHLIKTRGQQVTLRCSPKSGHDTVSWYQQALGQGPQFIFQYYEEEERQRGNFPDRFSGHQFPNYSSELNVNALLLGDSALYLCASSLGPRVYEQYFGPGTRLTVT.

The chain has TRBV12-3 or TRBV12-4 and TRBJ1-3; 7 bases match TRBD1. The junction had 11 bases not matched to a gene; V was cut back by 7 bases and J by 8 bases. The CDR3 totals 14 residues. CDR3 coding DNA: TGTGCCAGCACACTACAGGGGTATGGTTACACCATATATTTT. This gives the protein CASTLQGYGYTIYF.

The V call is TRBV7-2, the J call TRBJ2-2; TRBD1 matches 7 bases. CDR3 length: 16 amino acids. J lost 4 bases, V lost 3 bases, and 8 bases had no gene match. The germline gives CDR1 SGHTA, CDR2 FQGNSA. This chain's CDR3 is CASSFYRDRPTGELFF. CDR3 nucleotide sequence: TGTGCCAGCAGCTTTTACCGGGACAGACCCACCGGGGAGCTGTTTTTT.

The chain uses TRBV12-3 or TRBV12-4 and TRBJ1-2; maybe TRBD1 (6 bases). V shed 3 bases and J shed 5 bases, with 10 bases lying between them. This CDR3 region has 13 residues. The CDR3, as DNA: TGTGCCAGCAGTTTTAGACAGGAGTATGGCTACACCTTC. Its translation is CASSFRQEYGYTF.

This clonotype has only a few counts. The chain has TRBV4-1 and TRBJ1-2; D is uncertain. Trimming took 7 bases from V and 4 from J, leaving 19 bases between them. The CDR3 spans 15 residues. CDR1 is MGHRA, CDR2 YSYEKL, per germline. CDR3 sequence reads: CASKEVGVGFYGYTF. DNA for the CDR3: TGCGCCAGCAAGGAGGTGGGCGTGGGATTCTATGGCTACACCTTC.

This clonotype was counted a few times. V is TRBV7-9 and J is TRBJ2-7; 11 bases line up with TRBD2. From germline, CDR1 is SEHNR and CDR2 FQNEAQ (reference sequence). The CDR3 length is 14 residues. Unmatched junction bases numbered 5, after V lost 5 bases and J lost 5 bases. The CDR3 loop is CASSTVSGGDEQYF. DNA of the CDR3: TGTGCCAGCAGCACCGTTAGCGGGGGGGACGAGCAGTACTTC.

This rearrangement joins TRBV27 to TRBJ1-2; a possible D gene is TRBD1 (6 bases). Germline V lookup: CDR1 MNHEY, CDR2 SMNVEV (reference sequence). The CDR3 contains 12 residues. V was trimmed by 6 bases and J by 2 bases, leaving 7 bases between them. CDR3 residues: CASSTGNYGYTF. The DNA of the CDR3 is TGTGCCAGCAGCACAGGGAACTATGGCTACACCTTC.

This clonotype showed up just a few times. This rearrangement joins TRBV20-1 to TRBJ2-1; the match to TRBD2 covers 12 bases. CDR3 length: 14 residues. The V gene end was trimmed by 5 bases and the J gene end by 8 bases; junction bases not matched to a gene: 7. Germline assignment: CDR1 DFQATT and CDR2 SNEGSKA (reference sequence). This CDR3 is CSAPGLAGTDEQFF. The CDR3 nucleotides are TGCAGTGCTCCCGGACTAGCGGGGACCGATGAGCAGTTCTTC.

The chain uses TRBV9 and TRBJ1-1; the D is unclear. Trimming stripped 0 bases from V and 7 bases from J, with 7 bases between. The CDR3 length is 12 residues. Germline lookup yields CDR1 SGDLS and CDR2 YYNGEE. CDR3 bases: TGTGCCAGCAGCGTAGGCCATGGTGAAGCTTTCTTT. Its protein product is CASSVGHGEAFF. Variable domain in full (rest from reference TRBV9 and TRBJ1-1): DSGVTQTPKHLITATGQRVTLRCSPRSGDLSVYWYQQSLDQGLQFLIQYYNGEERAKGNILERFSAQQFPDLHSELNLSSLELGDSALYFCASSVGHGEAFFGQGTRLTVV.

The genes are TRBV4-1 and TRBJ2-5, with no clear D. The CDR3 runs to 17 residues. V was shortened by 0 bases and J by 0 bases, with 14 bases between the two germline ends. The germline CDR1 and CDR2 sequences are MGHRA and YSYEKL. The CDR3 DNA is TGCGCCAGCAGCCAAGAGCAAGGGCTCCGGTACCAAGAGACCCAGTACTTC. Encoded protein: CASSQEQGLRYQETQYF.

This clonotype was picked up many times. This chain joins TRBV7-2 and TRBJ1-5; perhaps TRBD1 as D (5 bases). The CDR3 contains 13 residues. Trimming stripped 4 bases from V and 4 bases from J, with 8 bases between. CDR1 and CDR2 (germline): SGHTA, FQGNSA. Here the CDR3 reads CASSSTANQPQHF. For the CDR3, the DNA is TGTGCCAGCAGCTCGACAGCGAATCAGCCCCAGCATTTT. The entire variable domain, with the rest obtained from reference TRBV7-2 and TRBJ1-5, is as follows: GAGVSQSPSNKVTEKGKDVELRCDPISGHTALYWYRQSLGQGLEFLIYFQGNSAPDKSGLPSDRFSAERTGGSVSTLTIQRTQQEDSAVYLCASSSTANQPQHFGDGTRLSIL.

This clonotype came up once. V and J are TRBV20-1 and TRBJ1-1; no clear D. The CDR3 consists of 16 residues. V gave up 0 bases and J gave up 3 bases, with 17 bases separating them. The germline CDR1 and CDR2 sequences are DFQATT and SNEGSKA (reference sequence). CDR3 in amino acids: CSARDQFGRVHTEAFF. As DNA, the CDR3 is TGCAGTGCTAGAGATCAGTTTGGGAGGGTCCACACTGAAGCTTTCTTT.